The clone carrying this TCR beta chain was seen a few times. What it binds is not known. The sample is drawn from a study of blood T cells in healthy people across ages. A J-beta primer mix and a sample-barcoded 5' primer were used in a second PCR of about 7 to 12 cycles. Every individual sample yielded 2.5 million or more paired-end reads (each containing CDR3). TCRdb recomputed calls from the 5' RACE reads with MiXCR, one row per CDR3 protein. The repertoire consists of about 1.5 million distinct CDR3 sequences, with less than 45% occurring once and the leading ten covering approximately 4%. CDR3 length: 17 amino acids. The germline CDR1 and CDR2 sequences are DFQATT and SNEGSKA (reference sequence). V was clipped by 2 bases and J by 3 bases; unmatched bases: 8. Study-wide results and limits: There was no known CMV status for donors, so expanded clonotype changes were possibly confounded.

The chain recombines TRBV20-1 with TRBJ1-6; 9 bases are a match to TRBD1. The sample consisted of blood. The clonotype originates from a woman aged 18-29 years in good health. In DNA, the CDR3 is TGCAGTGCTAGATCCTCCGGGACAGGGAACTATAATTCACCCCTCCACTTT. This translates into CSARSSGTGNYNSPLHF.